The next 25 T cell receptor beta chains were all read from a single sample in a study of shared clonotypes between healthy human individuals. Data came from immunoSEQ multiplex PCR; TCRdb stores just in-frame clones and leaves some out. The profile covers some 1.4 million clones, with roughly 96% appearing a single time and more than 0.9% taken by the ten largest. Sequences were obtained from naive CD4+ T cells sorted from blood. Subset meaning: CD45RA+ positively selected. All receptors come from a man between 25 and 39 years old in good health.

This clone was recorded only once. CDR3 bases: TGTGCCAGCAGCTTATGGGGGACGGCGAACACTGAAGCTTTCTTT. Amino acids: CASSLWGTANTEAFF. The chain combines TRBV7-2 with TRBJ1-1; maybe TRBD1 (5 bases). The germline gives CDR1 SGHTA, CDR2 FQGNSA. The CDR3 loop spans 15 amino acids. V shed 2 bases and J shed 1 base, with 11 bases lying between them.

The rearrangement joins TRBV6-1 to TRBJ1-5; D remains ambiguous. The CDR3 is made up of 15 amino acids. Trimming pared 9 bases from V and 0 bases from J, leaving 15 bases between. Looked up from germline, CDR1 is MNHNS and CDR2 is SASEGT. The CDR3 bases are TGTGCCAGTCTTAACGGGGTATATAGCAATCAGCCCCAGCATTTT. Residues: CASLNGVYSNQPQHF.

V usage is TRBV5-1 and J usage is TRBJ2-2; TRBD1 is a possible D gene (6 bases). The V end lost 3 bases, the J end lost 4 bases, and 10 bases lay between the germline ends. This CDR3 has 14 amino acids. The V gene's germline CDR1 is SGHRS and CDR2 YFSETQ. The CDR3 reads CASSWAGATGELFF. In nucleotides, the CDR3 is TGCGCCAGCAGCTGGGCAGGGGCCACCGGGGAGCTGTTTTTT. The full variable domain, in which reference TRBV5-1 and TRBJ2-2 provide the parts outside the CDR3, is KAGVTQTPRYLIKTRGQQVTLSCSPISGHRSVSWYQQTPGQGLQFLFEYFSETQRNKGNFPGRFSGRQFSNSRSEMNVSTLELGDSALYLCASSWAGATGELFFGEGSRLTVL.

The chain carries TRBV18 and TRBJ2-7; TRBD2 matches at 12 bases. The V segment lost 4 bases and the J segment 6 bases; nucleotides outside the gene matches: 4. CDR3 length: 14 amino acids. The germline V gene has CDR1 KGHSH and CDR2 LQKENI. CDR3 residues: CASSLGTSGFEQYF. Written as DNA, the CDR3 is TGTGCCAGCTCACTCGGGACTAGCGGGTTCGAGCAGTACTTC.

The sample holds one count of this clone. The chain couples TRBV9 to TRBJ2-1, with 9 bases aligning to TRBD2. V lost 0 bases and J lost 9; bases outside the gene matches: 13. Germline V gives CDR1 SGDLS, CDR2 YYNGEE. The CDR3 spans 17 residues. The CDR3 bases are TGTGCCAGCAGCGTAGAAAATGTCGGGACTAGCTATTCTGAGCAGTTCTTC. Amino acid sequence: CASSVENVGTSYSEQFF.

This chain links TRBV10-3 with TRBJ2-1; tentatively, D is TRBD1 or TRBD2 (6 bases each). This CDR3 has 16 amino acids. Trimming shortened V by 5 bases and J by 8 bases, and 22 bases separated the two germline ends. CDR1 and CDR2 (germline): ENHRY, SYGVKD. The CDR3 sequence is CAISNEGGPKKDEQFF. DNA of the CDR3: TGTGCCATCAGTAACGAGGGGGGACCGAAGAAAGATGAGCAGTTCTTC.

Details on this clone: One junction end disagrees with the germline gene, perhaps due to a read error. V usage is TRBV28 and J usage is TRBJ2-7, with TRBD2 as a possible D gene (8 bases). CDR1 is MDHEN and CDR2 is SYDVKM in the germline V gene. CDR3 length equals 13 residues. The CDR3 here is CASSAGGVDRHSF. The CDR3 DNA reads TGTGCCAGCAGTGCGGGAGGTGTGGACAGGCACTCCTTC. Looking up the rest from reference TRBV28 and TRBJ2-7 gives the full variable domain: DVKVTQSSRYLVKRTGEKVFLECVQDMDHENMFWYRQDPGLGLRLIYFSYDVKMKEKGDIPEGYSVSREKKERFSLILESASTNQTSMYLCASSAGGVDRHSFGPGTRLTVT.

The chain has TRBV15 and TRBJ1-1; TRBD1 might be the D (6 bases). This CDR3 spans 15 amino acids. The germline CDR1 and CDR2 sequences are LNHNV and YYDKDF (reference sequence). The germline V and J ends were trimmed by 1 base and 3 bases, with 12 bases remaining between them. The CDR3 protein is CATSRAQGLDTEAFF. CDR3 in DNA: TGTGCCACCAGCAGAGCACAGGGCTTGGACACTGAAGCTTTCTTT.

The chain carries TRBV7-9 and TRBJ2-2; TRBD2 agrees at 13 bases. Germline V gene sequence: CDR1 SEHNR, CDR2 FQNEAQ (reference sequence). V lost 1 base, J lost 9 bases, and 2 bases stayed unmatched. The CDR3 totals 15 residues. CDR3 loop: CASSLGTSGSWELFF. CDR3 DNA sequence: TGTGCCAGCAGCTTAGGGACTAGCGGGAGTTGGGAGCTGTTTTTT.

This CDR3 reads CASSSPGGAYEQYF. The DNA of the CDR3 is TGTGCCAGCAGCTCCCCGGGCGGTGCCTACGAGCAGTACTTC. The chain carries TRBV7-9 and TRBJ2-7; unclear D gene. Per germline, CDR1 SEHNR and CDR2 FQNEAQ (reference sequence). This CDR3 is 14 amino acids long. Trimming removed 4 bases at V and 2 bases at J, with 12 bases between. The full variable domain, with the rest looked up from reference TRBV7-9 and TRBJ2-7, is DTGVSQNPRHKITKRGQNVTFRCDPISEHNRLYWYRQTLGQGPEFLTYFQNEAQLEKSRLLSDRFSAERPKGSFSTLEIQRTEQGDSAMYLCASSSPGGAYEQYFGPGTRLTVT.

The V and J genes are TRBV5-1 and TRBJ2-7, with D possibly being TRBD1 (6 bases). The V end lost 2 bases, the J end lost 0 bases, and 12 bases lay between the germline ends. This CDR3 has 15 amino acids. CDR1 SGHRS and CDR2 YFSETQ come from the germline V gene. The CDR3 DNA sequence: TGCGCCAGCAGCTTAGGGGGAGTATCCTCCTACGAGCAGTACTTC. Translated, it gives CASSLGGVSSYEQYF.

This clone was recorded only once. The V call is TRBV7-8, the J call TRBJ2-7; TRBD1 or TRBD2 may be the D gene (7 bases each). V lost 6 bases and J lost 1, with 16 bases in between. In germline, CDR1 is SGHVS, CDR2 FQNEAQ. This CDR3 comprises 15 residues. The CDR3 sequence is CASRKGGGGSYEQYF. The CDR3 nucleotides read TGTGCCAGCAGGAAAGGGGGCGGGGGATCCTACGAGCAGTACTTC.

J is TRBJ1-4 and V is TRBV5-1, with D perhaps TRBD1 (5 bases). V gave up 4 bases and J gave up 8 bases, with 18 bases separating them. The CDR3 extends over 15 amino acids. The germline CDR1 and CDR2 sequences are SGHRS and YFSETQ. In nucleotides, the CDR3 is TGCGCCAGCAGCCGATCCCAGGGCTGGGACGAAAAACTGTTTTTT. It translates to CASSRSQGWDEKLFF. The full variable domain, rest sourced from reference TRBV5-1 and TRBJ1-4, is KAGVTQTPRYLIKTRGQQVTLSCSPISGHRSVSWYQQTPGQGLQFLFEYFSETQRNKGNFPGRFSGRQFSNSRSEMNVSTLELGDSALYLCASSRSQGWDEKLFFGSGTQLSVL.

The V call is TRBV9, the J call TRBJ2-5; the D gene is possibly TRBD2 (6 bases). CDR1 is SGDLS and CDR2 is YYNGEE in the germline V gene. The CDR3 covers 13 residues. Trimming left V 3 bases short and J 1 base short, with 7 bases between. The CDR3 DNA reads TGTGCCAGCAGCGCTAGCGTCCAAGAGACCCAGTACTTC. Amino acids: CASSASVQETQYF.

The V gene is TRBV11-3, the J gene TRBJ2-2, with D possibly TRBD2 on 6 matching bases. Deletions cut 1 base from V and 2 bases from J, with 8 bases between. This CDR3 contains 15 residues. The germline V gene has CDR1 SGHNT and CDR2 YENEEA. The CDR3 region is CASSLGRGNTGELFF. The CDR3 nucleotides are TGTGCCAGCAGCTTAGGGCGGGGCAACACCGGGGAGCTGTTTTTT.

This rearrangement joins TRBV5-8 to TRBJ1-1; no definite D call. V was clipped by 4 bases and J by 0 bases, with 13 bases between them. The germline CDR1 and CDR2 sequences are SGHTS and YDEGEE. The CDR3 extends over 15 amino acids. The CDR3 protein is CASSRRTVMNTEAFF. The CDR3 bases are TGTGCCAGCAGCAGAAGGACGGTTATGAACACTGAAGCTTTCTTT.

This chain connects TRBV2 to TRBJ2-7; 7 bases are shared with TRBD2. In germline, CDR1 is SNHLY, CDR2 FYNNEI. V was clipped by 2 bases and J by 2 bases; unmatched bases: 0. The CDR3 covers 13 residues. DNA for the CDR3: TGTGCCAGCAGTGAACTAGCGGCCTACGAGCAGTACTTC. Translated: CASSELAAYEQYF.

J is TRBJ2-7 and V is TRBV5-1; 10 nucleotides line up with TRBD1. The V gene's germline CDR1 is SGHRS and CDR2 YFSETQ. CDR3 length equals 15 residues. The junction had 6 bases not matched to a gene; V was cut back by 1 base and J by 5 bases. The chain's CDR3 is CASSLLRQGADEQYF. The CDR3 region has the DNA TGCGCCAGCAGCTTGTTGAGACAGGGGGCGGACGAGCAGTACTTC.

This clone was seen just once. This chain links TRBV6-5 with TRBJ1-4; D is unclear. V lost 6 bases, J lost 7 bases, and 12 bases lay in between. From germline, CDR1 is MNHEY and CDR2 SVGAGI. This CDR3 spans 13 amino acids. The CDR3 nucleotides read TGTGCCAGCAGAGGTTTTCCGAGTGAAAAACTGTTTTTT. This gives the protein CASRGFPSEKLFF.

V gene TRBV10-3 combines with J gene TRBJ2-7, with TRBD1 as a possible D gene (6 bases). This CDR3 has 15 residues. Germline V gene sequence: CDR1 ENHRY, CDR2 SYGVKD. The germline V and J ends were trimmed by 10 bases and 0 bases, with 19 bases remaining between them. CDR3 amino acids: CATRTGPASSYEQYF. In DNA form, the CDR3 reads TGTGCCACCCGAACAGGGCCCGCAAGCTCCTACGAGCAGTACTTC.

This sequence joins TRBV19 and TRBJ1-5; possible D gene TRBD1, 5 bases. This CDR3 spans 17 amino acids. V was pared by 7 bases and J by 3 bases, with 22 bases between. Per the germline V gene, CDR1 is LNHDA and CDR2 is SQIVND (reference sequence). CDR3 sequence reads: CASIRRIRDADNQPQHF. The DNA of the CDR3 is TGTGCCAGTATTAGACGGATCAGGGACGCGGACAATCAGCCCCAGCATTTT. The full variable domain, its missing parts supplied by reference TRBV19 and TRBJ1-5, is DGGITQSPKYLFRKEGQNVTLSCEQNLNHDAMYWYRQDPGQGLRLIYYSQIVNDFQKGDIAEGYSVSREKKESFPLTVTSAQKNPTAFYLCASIRRIRDADNQPQHFGDGTRLSIL.

This chain connects TRBV28 to TRBJ1-2; TRBD1 aligns across 7 bases. The V and J ends lost 6 bases and 0 bases, in that order; junction bases with no gene match: 10. This CDR3 is built from 16 residues. CDR1 is MDHEN, CDR2 SYDVKM, per germline. CDR3 nucleotides: TGTGCCAGCAGCCCGTACGACAGGGCGACTAACTATGGCTACACCTTC. This codes for CASSPYDRATNYGYTF.

V is TRBV5-1 and J is TRBJ2-7; the D gene is possibly TRBD1 (5 bases). V dropped 4 bases and J dropped 2 bases, with 10 bases sitting between them. From germline, CDR1 is SGHRS and CDR2 YFSETQ. This CDR3 region has 13 residues. CDR3 sequence reads: CASSPLGPYEQYF. Written as DNA, the CDR3 is TGCGCCAGCAGCCCGTTGGGGCCCTACGAGCAGTACTTC.

The rearrangement joins TRBV7-2 to TRBJ2-5; D is unresolved. V lost 5 bases to trimming and J lost 7 bases, with 11 bases between them. The CDR3 has 12 residues. Germline loops: CDR1 SGHTA, CDR2 FQGNSA. For the CDR3, the DNA is TGTGCCAGCAGCACCTATGCCGGGACCCAGTACTTC. Protein product: CASSTYAGTQYF. Supplemented by reference TRBV7-2 and TRBJ2-5, the full variable domain reads GAGVSQSPSNKVTEKGKDVELRCDPISGHTALYWYRQSLGQGLEFLIYFQGNSAPDKSGLPSDRFSAERTGGSVSTLTIQRTQQEDSAVYLCASSTYAGTQYFGPGTRLLVL.

The CDR3 DNA reads as TGTGCCAGCTCACCCCACTACAATGAGCAGTTCTTC. It translates to CASSPHYNEQFF. The rearrangement uses TRBV18 and TRBJ2-1; D not resolved. CDR1 and CDR2 (germline): KGHSH, LQKENI. V was trimmed by 3 bases and J by 3 bases, leaving 3 bases between them. CDR3 length equals 12 residues.